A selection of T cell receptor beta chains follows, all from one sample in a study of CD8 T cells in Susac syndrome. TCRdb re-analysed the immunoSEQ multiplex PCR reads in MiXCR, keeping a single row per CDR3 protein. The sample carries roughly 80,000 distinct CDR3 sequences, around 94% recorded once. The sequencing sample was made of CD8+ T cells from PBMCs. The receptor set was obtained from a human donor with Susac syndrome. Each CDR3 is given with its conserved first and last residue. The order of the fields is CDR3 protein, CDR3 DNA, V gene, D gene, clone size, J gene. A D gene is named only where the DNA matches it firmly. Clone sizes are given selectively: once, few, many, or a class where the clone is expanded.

CDR3 protein: CAIRGEGNSPLHF; CDR3 DNA: TGTGCCATCCGGGGGGAGGGGAATTCACCCCTCCACTTT; V gene: TRBV10-3; D gene: .; clone size: .; J gene: TRBJ1-6
CDR3 protein: CASARQDLYGYTF; CDR3 DNA: TGTGCCAGCGCTCGACAGGACCTATATGGCTACACCTTC; V gene: TRBV27; D gene: .; clone size: .; J gene: TRBJ1-2
CDR3 protein: CASSLPRSDRGLQEEQFF; CDR3 DNA: TGCGCCAGCAGCTTACCGCGATCGGACAGGGGCCTACAGGAGGAGCAGTTCTTC; V gene: TRBV5-1; D gene: TRBD1; clone size: .; J gene: TRBJ2-1
CDR3 protein: CASSPVDKNTEAFF; CDR3 DNA: TGTGCCAGCAGCCCCGTGGACAAGAACACTGAAGCTTTCTTT; V gene: TRBV7-9; D gene: .; clone size: .; J gene: TRBJ1-1
CDR3 protein: CASTRGGLWADTQYF; CDR3 DNA: TGTGCCAGCACTCGCGGGGGGTTGTGGGCAGATACGCAGTATTTT; V gene: TRBV7-6; D gene: TRBD2; clone size: .; J gene: TRBJ2-3
CDR3 protein: CASSPRAGGPLNEQFF; CDR3 DNA: TGTGCCAGCAGCCCAAGGGCGGGGGGGCCCCTCAATGAGCAGTTCTTC; V gene: TRBV4-2; D gene: TRBD2; clone size: .; J gene: TRBJ2-1
CDR3 protein: CASSGPSGGAPQDTQYF; CDR3 DNA: TGTGCCAGCAGCGGACCTAGCGGGGGGGCCCCTCAGGATACGCAGTATTTT; V gene: TRBV9; D gene: TRBD2; clone size: .; J gene: TRBJ2-3
CDR3 protein: CASSFRGGKNEQFF; CDR3 DNA: TGTGCCAGCAGCTTCCGCGGGGGGAAGAATGAGCAGTTCTTC; V gene: TRBV7-2; D gene: TRBD2; clone size: .; J gene: TRBJ2-1
CDR3 protein: CATSDLRRSEQYF; CDR3 DNA: TGTGCCACCAGTGATTTGAGGAGATCCGAGCAGTACTTC; V gene: TRBV24-1; D gene: .; clone size: .; J gene: TRBJ2-7
CDR3 protein: CAWSVDTGVYADTQYF; CDR3 DNA: TGTGCCTGGAGTGTTGATACGGGGGTGTACGCAGATACGCAGTATTTT; V gene: TRBV30; D gene: .; clone size: .; J gene: TRBJ2-3
CDR3 protein: CASSIWGVGYTF; CDR3 DNA: TGTGCCAGCAGTATTTGGGGAGTTGGCTACACCTTC; V gene: TRBV12-3/TRBV12-4; D gene: .; clone size: .; J gene: TRBJ1-2
CDR3 protein: CASSPRGGNNQPQHF; CDR3 DNA: TGTGCCAGCAGCCCTCGGGGCGGGAACAATCAGCCCCAGCATTTT; V gene: TRBV7-2; D gene: .; clone size: .; J gene: TRBJ1-5
CDR3 protein: CASNPGAQETQYF; CDR3 DNA: TGTGCCAGCAACCCAGGGGCCCAAGAGACCCAGTACTTC; V gene: TRBV9; D gene: .; clone size: .; J gene: TRBJ2-5
CDR3 protein: CASSLGGPSYEQYF; CDR3 DNA: TGTGCCAGCAGCTTAGGGGGCCCCTCCTACGAGCAGTACTTC; V gene: TRBV7-9; D gene: .; clone size: few; J gene: TRBJ2-7
CDR3 protein: CATSRASGQQVYEQYF; CDR3 DNA: TGTGCCACCAGCAGGGCTTCTGGACAGCAAGTATACGAGCAGTACTTC; V gene: TRBV15; D gene: .; clone size: .; J gene: TRBJ2-7
CDR3 protein: CSAPTRDSSYNEQFF; CDR3 DNA: TGCAGTGCCCCAACCCGGGACAGCTCCTACAATGAGCAGTTCTTC; V gene: TRBV20-1; D gene: TRBD1; clone size: .; J gene: TRBJ2-1
CDR3 protein: CASSETENIQYF; CDR3 DNA: TGTGCCAGCAGTGAAACTGAAAACATTCAGTACTTC; V gene: TRBV25-1; D gene: .; clone size: .; J gene: TRBJ2-4
CDR3 protein: CASSPQRGGSYNEQFF; CDR3 DNA: TGTGCCAGCAGTCCGCAGCGGGGGGGCTCCTACAATGAGCAGTTCTTC; V gene: TRBV28; D gene: TRBD2; clone size: .; J gene: TRBJ2-1
CDR3 protein: CASSPPSEGYTF; CDR3 DNA: TGTGCCAGCAGCCCCCCAAGCGAGGGCTACACCTTC; V gene: TRBV6-1; D gene: .; clone size: .; J gene: TRBJ1-2
CDR3 protein: CASSRQGINEQFF; CDR3 DNA: TGTGCCAGCAGTCGACAGGGTATCAATGAGCAGTTCTTC; V gene: TRBV6-5; D gene: TRBD1; clone size: .; J gene: TRBJ2-1
CDR3 protein: CASSLGLAETQYF; CDR3 DNA: TGTGCCAGCAGCCTCGGGCTAGCGGAGACCCAGTACTTC; V gene: TRBV7-2; D gene: .; clone size: .; J gene: TRBJ2-5
CDR3 protein: CASSAQGADTQYF; CDR3 DNA: TGTGCCAGCAGTGCCCAGGGGGCCGATACGCAGTATTTT; V gene: TRBV7-3; D gene: TRBD1; clone size: .; J gene: TRBJ2-3
CDR3 protein: CASSAAGTFEGGLVF; CDR3 DNA: TGTGCCAGCAGCGCTGCTGGGACCTTCGAAGGGGGGTTGGTTTTT; V gene: TRBV7-8; D gene: .; clone size: .; J gene: TRBJ2-2
CDR3 protein: CASSTNSGAYTDTQYF; CDR3 DNA: TGTGCCAGCAGCACCAATTCCGGAGCCTACACAGATACGCAGTATTTT; V gene: TRBV9; D gene: .; clone size: once; J gene: TRBJ2-3
CDR3 protein: CASGRGGDTEAFF; CDR3 DNA: TGTGCTAGTGGAAGGGGGGGGGACACTGAAGCTTTCTTT; V gene: TRBV12-5; D gene: .; clone size: .; J gene: TRBJ1-1
CDR3 protein: CASLSIYGYTF; CDR3 DNA: TGTGCCAGCCTTTCCATCTATGGCTACACCTTC; V gene: TRBV6-5; D gene: .; clone size: .; J gene: TRBJ1-2
CDR3 protein: CASSVGETASYEQYF; CDR3 DNA: TGTGCCAGCAGCGTAGGTGAGACAGCTTCCTACGAGCAGTACTTC; V gene: TRBV9; D gene: .; clone size: .; J gene: TRBJ2-7
CDR3 protein: CASSLWGQYNSPLHF; CDR3 DNA: TGTGCCAGCAGTTTATGGGGTCAGTATAATTCACCCCTCCACTTT; V gene: TRBV27; D gene: .; clone size: once; J gene: TRBJ1-6
CDR3 protein: CASSQEGEEVANTEAFF; CDR3 DNA: TGCGCCAGCAGCCAAGAAGGCGAAGAGGTCGCGAACACTGAAGCTTTCTTT; V gene: TRBV4-1; D gene: .; clone size: once; J gene: TRBJ1-1
CDR3 protein: CAISVTDRQRGNQETQYF; CDR3 DNA: TGTGCCATCAGTGTAACCGACCGCCAGCGGGGGAACCAAGAGACCCAGTACTTC; V gene: TRBV10-3; D gene: TRBD2; clone size: .; J gene: TRBJ2-5
CDR3 protein: CATLGGNTIYF; CDR3 DNA: TGTGCCACCCTCGGTGGAAACACCATATATTTT; V gene: TRBV12-1; D gene: .; clone size: .; J gene: TRBJ1-3
CDR3 protein: CASSSRDSQYEQYF; CDR3 DNA: TGCGCCAGCAGTTCCCGGGACAGCCAGTACGAGCAGTACTTC; V gene: TRBV5-1; D gene: TRBD1; clone size: .; J gene: TRBJ2-7
CDR3 protein: CASSGDKNTEAFF; CDR3 DNA: TGTGCCAGCAGCGGAGACAAGAACACTGAAGCTTTCTTT; V gene: TRBV11-2; D gene: .; clone size: .; J gene: TRBJ1-1
CDR3 protein: CASSPPTSSDEQFF; CDR3 DNA: TGTGCCAGCAGCCCCCCTACTAGCAGCGATGAGCAGTTCTTC; V gene: TRBV11-2; D gene: .; clone size: once; J gene: TRBJ2-1
CDR3 protein: CASSQDRPDTQYF; CDR3 DNA: TGTGCCAGCAGCCAAGATAGGCCAGATACGCAGTATTTT; V gene: TRBV3-1; D gene: .; clone size: few; J gene: TRBJ2-3
CDR3 protein: CSVPIWDNQETQYF; CDR3 DNA: TGCAGCGTTCCCATATGGGACAATCAAGAGACCCAGTACTTC; V gene: TRBV29-1; D gene: .; clone size: .; J gene: TRBJ2-5
CDR3 protein: CASSDRDYNEQFF; CDR3 DNA: TGTGCCAGCAGTGACCGGGACTACAATGAGCAGTTCTTC; V gene: TRBV2; D gene: .; clone size: .; J gene: TRBJ2-1
CDR3 protein: CASSLVDSGGYEQYF; CDR3 DNA: TGTGCCAGCAGTTTAGTTGATAGCGGAGGCTACGAGCAGTACTTC; V gene: TRBV28; D gene: .; clone size: once; J gene: TRBJ2-7
CDR3 protein: CASSLGTGTEAFF; CDR3 DNA: TGTGCCAGCAGTCTTGGGACAGGGACTGAAGCTTTCTTT; V gene: TRBV2; D gene: TRBD1; clone size: few; J gene: TRBJ1-1
CDR3 protein: CASTNWGEAFF; CDR3 DNA: TGTGCCAGCACTAACTGGGGTGAAGCTTTCTTT; V gene: TRBV6-5; D gene: .; clone size: .; J gene: TRBJ1-1
CDR3 protein: CATSRPLAGELFF; CDR3 DNA: TGTGCCACCAGCAGACCACTAGCCGGGGAGCTGTTTTTT; V gene: TRBV15; D gene: .; clone size: once; J gene: TRBJ2-2